This section outlines one T cell receptor beta chain sequence together with its context. The entry originates in a study of PD-1 blockade in mismatch repair-deficient tumors. Germline loops: CDR1 SEHNR, CDR2 FQNEAQ (reference sequence). The CDR3 is 12 amino acids. V was trimmed by 5 bases and J by 7 bases, leaving 8 bases between them. The method was immunoSEQ multiplex PCR; TCRdb's version includes in-frame clones alone and lacks a portion of them. This sample has about 120,000 clones; about 80% occur once, and the top ten carry less than 5.5%. A few pembrolizumab responders had their TCRs sequenced.

V and J are TRBV7-9 and TRBJ2-2; D not certain. The TCR comes from an adult with mismatch repair-deficient cancer. The sample consisted of peripheral blood, taken roughly 60 weeks after starting pembrolizumab. CDR3 sequence: CASSLSVGELFF. Here the CDR3 DNA reads TGTGCCAGCAGCCTATCTGTCGGGGAGCTGTTTTTT.